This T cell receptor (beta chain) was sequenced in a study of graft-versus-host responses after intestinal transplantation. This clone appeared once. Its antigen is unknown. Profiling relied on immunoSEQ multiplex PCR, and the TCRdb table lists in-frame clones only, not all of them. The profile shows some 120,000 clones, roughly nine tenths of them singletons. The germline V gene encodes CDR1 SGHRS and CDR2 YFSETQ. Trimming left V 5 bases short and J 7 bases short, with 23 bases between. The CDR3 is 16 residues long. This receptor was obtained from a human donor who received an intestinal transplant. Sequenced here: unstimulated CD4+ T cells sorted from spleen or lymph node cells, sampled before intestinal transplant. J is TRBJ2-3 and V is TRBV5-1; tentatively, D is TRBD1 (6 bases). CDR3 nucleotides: TGCGCCAGCAGTTCAAGAAGGGGGAGCTTGGGGAATACGCAGTATTTT. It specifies CASSSRRGSLGNTQYF.